The T cell receptor (beta chain) described here comes from a study of cytomegalovirus exposure and HLA in healthy donors. Study results and limitations: Listed as cytomegalovirus-associated were 150 to 200 TCR beta chains. First-cohort TCR clusters were later found to tend to co-occur in the roughly 110 validation repertoires. There were some public TCRs occurring in many donors, but most TCR sequences were rare.

Points on this clone: Its antigen is undetermined.

Germline V gene lookup returns CDR1 SGDLS and CDR2 YYNGEE. V lost 0 bases, J lost 3 bases, and 5 bases stayed unmatched. The CDR3 totals 15 residues. Separation from the roughly 670-subject first cohort characterized the roughly 130-subject validation cohort, to which the donors belonged. Measured with immunoSEQ multiplex PCR; TCRdb has only the in-frame clones, and not every one. Of tens of thousands of clones in the sample, 90% to 96% are singletons; the top ten hold 1.6%. This receptor was obtained from a man younger than 30 in good health and CMV-seropositive. The sample was PBMCs. The gene calls are TRBV9 and TRBJ1-2; TRBD1 matches 7 bases. In nucleotides, the CDR3 is TGTGCCAGCAGCGTAGGAGGGGGCACAGACTATGGCTACACCTTC. Amino acids: CASSVGGGTDYGYTF.